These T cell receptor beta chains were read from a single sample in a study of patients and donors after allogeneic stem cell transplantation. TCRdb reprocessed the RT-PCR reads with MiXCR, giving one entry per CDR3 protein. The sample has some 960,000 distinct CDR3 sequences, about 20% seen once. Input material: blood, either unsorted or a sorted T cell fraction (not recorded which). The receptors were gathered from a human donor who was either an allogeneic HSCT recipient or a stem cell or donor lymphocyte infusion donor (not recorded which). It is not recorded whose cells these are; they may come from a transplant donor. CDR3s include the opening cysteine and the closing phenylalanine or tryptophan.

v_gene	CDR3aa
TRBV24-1	CATSDLATGQGRLSTGELFF
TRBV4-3	CASSQEPGQGTYGYTF
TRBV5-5	CASIGTGKAEAFF
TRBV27	CASSLRDLGTEAFF
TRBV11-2	CASSLEVSGANVLTF
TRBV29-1	CSVDGTGYGKNIQYF
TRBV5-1	CASSLAGDRHQETQYF
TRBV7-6	CASSLGSRGADTQYF
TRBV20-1	CSAPGLAAAGELFF
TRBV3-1	CASSQVIDEQFF
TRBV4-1	CASNLGLAGGHHNEQFF
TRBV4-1	CASSQDLSIGTQYF
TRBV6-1	CASSESGRAYEKLFF
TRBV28	CASSSPGKGSIQYF
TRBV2	CASRSGTETTDTQYF
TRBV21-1	CASSPYRQVYQETQYF